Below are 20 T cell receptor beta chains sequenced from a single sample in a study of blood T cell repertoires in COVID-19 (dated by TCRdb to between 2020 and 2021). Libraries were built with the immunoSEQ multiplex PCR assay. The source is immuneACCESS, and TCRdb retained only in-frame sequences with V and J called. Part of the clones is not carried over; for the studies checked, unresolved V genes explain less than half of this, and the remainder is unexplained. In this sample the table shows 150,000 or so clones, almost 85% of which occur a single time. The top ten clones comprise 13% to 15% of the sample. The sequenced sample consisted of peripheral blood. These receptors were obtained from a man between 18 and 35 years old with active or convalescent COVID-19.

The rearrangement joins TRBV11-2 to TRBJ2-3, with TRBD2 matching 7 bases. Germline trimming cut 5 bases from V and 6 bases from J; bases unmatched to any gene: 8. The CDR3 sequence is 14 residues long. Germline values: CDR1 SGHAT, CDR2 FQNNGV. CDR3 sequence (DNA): TGTGCCAGCAGCAAAGGGCGGGAGTGGGATACGCAGTATTTT. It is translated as CASSKGREWDTQYF.

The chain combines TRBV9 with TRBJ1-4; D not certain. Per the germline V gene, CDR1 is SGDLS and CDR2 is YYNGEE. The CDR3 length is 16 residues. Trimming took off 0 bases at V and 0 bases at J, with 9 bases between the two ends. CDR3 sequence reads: CASSVVSGATNEKLFF. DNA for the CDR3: TGTGCCAGCAGCGTAGTTTCGGGAGCAACTAATGAAAAACTGTTTTTT.

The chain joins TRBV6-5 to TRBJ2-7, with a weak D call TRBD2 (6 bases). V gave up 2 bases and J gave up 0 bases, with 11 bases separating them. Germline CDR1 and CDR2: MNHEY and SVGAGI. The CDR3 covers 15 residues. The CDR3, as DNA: TGTGCCAGCAGTTACGACGGGGGACGCTCCTACGAGCAGTACTTC. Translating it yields CASSYDGGRSYEQYF.

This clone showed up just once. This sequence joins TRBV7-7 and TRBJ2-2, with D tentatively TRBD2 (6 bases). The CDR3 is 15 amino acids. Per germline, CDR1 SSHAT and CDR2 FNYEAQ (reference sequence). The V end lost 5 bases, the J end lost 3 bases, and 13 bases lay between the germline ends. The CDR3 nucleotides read TGTGCCAGCAGCCCTGCGGGGTGGTACACCGGGGAGCTGTTTTTT. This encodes CASSPAGWYTGELFF.

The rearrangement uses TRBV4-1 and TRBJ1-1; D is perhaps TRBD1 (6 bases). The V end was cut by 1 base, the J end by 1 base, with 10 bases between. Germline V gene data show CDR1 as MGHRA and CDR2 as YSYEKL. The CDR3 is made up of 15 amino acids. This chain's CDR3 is CASSQVSGQNTEAFF. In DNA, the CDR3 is TGCGCCAGCAGCCAAGTTTCGGGACAGAACACTGAAGCTTTCTTT.

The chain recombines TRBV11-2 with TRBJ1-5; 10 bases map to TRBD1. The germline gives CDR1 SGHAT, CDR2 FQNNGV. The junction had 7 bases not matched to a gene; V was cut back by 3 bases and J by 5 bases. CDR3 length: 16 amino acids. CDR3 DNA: TGTGCCAGCAGCTTTACCCGAGGACAGGGGGATCAGCCCCAGCATTTT. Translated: CASSFTRGQGDQPQHF.

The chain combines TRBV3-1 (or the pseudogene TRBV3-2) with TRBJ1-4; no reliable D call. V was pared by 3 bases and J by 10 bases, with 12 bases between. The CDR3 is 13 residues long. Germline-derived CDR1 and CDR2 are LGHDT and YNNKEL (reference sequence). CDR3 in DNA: TGTGCCAGCAGCCAGGCGATCGGGTCAAAACTGTTTTTT. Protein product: CASSQAIGSKLFF.

Here the CDR3 DNA reads TGTGCCAGCAGCTCCGGGAGCTCTGGAAACACCATATATTTT. Translation gives CASSSGSSGNTIYF. The chain is built from TRBV11-3 and TRBJ1-3; D unresolved. Trimming removed 4 bases at V and 0 bases at J, with 7 bases between. The CDR3 runs to 14 residues. Germline loops: CDR1 SGHNT, CDR2 YENEEA.

The CDR3 region has the DNA TGCGCCAGCAGTGGACTAGCGGGCTCCTACAATGAGCAGTTCTTC. As protein: CASSGLAGSYNEQFF. This rearrangement joins TRBV10-2 to TRBJ2-1, with 10 bases lining up with TRBD2. The CDR3 totals 15 residues. Germline assignment: CDR1 WSHSY and CDR2 SAAADI. V gave up 4 bases and J gave up 0 bases; unmatched junction bases: 0.

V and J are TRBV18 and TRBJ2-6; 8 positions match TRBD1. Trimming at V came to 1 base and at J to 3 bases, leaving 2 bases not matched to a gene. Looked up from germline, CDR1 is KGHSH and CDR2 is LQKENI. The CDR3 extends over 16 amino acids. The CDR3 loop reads CASSPLRGLGANVLTF. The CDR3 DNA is TGTGCCAGCTCACCACTCAGGGGGCTTGGGGCCAACGTCCTGACTTTC.

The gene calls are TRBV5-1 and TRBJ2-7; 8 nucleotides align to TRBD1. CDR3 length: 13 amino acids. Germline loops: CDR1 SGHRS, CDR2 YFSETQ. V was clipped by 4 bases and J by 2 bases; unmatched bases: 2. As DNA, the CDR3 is TGCGCCAGCAGCGTGGACAGGGCCTACGAGCAGTACTTC. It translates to CASSVDRAYEQYF.

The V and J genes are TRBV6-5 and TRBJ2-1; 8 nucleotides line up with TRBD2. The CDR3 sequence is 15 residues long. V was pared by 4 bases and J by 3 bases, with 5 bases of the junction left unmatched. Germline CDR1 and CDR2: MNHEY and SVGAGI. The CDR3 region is CASSSLADHYNEQFF. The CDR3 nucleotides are TGTGCCAGCAGTTCACTAGCGGACCACTACAATGAGCAGTTCTTC.

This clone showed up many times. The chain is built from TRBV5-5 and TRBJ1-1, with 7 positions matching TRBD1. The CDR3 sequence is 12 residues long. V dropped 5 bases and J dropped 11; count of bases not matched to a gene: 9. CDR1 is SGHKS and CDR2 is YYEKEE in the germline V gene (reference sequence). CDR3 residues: CASSSTGAGAFF. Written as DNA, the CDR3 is TGTGCCAGCAGTTCTACAGGGGCCGGGGCTTTCTTT.

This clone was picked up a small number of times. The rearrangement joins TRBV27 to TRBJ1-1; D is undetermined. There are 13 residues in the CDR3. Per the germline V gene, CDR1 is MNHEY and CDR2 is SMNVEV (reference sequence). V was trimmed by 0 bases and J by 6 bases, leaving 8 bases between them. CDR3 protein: CASSLSSRAEAFF. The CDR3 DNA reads TGTGCCAGCAGTTTATCGAGTCGGGCTGAAGCTTTCTTT.

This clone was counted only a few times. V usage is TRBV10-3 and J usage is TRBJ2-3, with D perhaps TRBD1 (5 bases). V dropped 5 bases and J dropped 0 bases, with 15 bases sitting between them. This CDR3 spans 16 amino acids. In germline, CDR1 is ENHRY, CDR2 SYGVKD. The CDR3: CAISTQGGWSTDTQYF. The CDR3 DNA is TGTGCCATCAGTACCCAGGGTGGGTGGAGCACAGATACGCAGTATTTT.

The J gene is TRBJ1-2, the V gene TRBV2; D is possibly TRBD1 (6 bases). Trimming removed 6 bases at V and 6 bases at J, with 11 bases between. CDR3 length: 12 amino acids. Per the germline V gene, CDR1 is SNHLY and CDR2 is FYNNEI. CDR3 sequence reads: CASRKYRDGYTF. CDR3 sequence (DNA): TGTGCCAGCAGGAAATACAGGGATGGCTACACCTTC. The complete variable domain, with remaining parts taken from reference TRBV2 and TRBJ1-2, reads EPEVTQTPSHQVTQMGQEVILRCVPISNHLYFYWYRQILGQKVEFLVSFYNNEISEKSEIFDDQFSVERPDGSNFTLKIRSTKLEDSAMYFCASRKYRDGYTFGSGTRLTVV.

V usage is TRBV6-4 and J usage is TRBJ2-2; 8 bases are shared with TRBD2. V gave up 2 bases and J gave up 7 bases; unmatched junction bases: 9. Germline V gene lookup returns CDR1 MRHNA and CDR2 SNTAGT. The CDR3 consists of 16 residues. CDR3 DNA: TGTGCCAGCAGTGACGCGGCGGGGGGAAACCTCGGGGAGCTGTTTTTT. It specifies CASSDAAGGNLGELFF.

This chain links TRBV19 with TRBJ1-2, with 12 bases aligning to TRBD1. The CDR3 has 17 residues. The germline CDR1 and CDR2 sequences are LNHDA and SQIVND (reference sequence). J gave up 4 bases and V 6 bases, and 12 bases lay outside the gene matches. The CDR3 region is CASSPRAGQGAIYGYTF. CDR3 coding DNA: TGTGCCAGTAGCCCTCGAGCGGGACAGGGGGCGATCTATGGCTACACCTTC.

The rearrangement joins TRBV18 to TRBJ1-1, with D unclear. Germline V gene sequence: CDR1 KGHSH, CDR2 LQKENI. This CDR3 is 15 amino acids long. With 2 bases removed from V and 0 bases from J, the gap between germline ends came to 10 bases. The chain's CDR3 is CASSPTGLMNTEAFF. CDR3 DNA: TGTGCCAGCTCACCAACCGGACTAATGAACACTGAAGCTTTCTTT.

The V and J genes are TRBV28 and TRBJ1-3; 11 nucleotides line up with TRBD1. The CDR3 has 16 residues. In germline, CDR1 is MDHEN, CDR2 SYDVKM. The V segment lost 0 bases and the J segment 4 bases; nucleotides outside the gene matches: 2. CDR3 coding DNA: TGTGCCAGCAGTTTATGGGACAGGGGGCTGGGAAACACCATATATTTT. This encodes CASSLWDRGLGNTIYF.